This TCR beta chain was sequenced during a study of blood T cell repertoires in COVID-19. Trimming took 5 bases from V and 7 from J; bases not matched to a gene: 4. CDR3 length equals 13 residues. Only in-frame clones appear in the TCRdb table, and some are missing; sequencing was by immunoSEQ multiplex PCR. The data show tens of thousands of clones, with 89% seen just once and approximately 8.9% held by the top ten. Specimen: peripheral blood. The TCR comes from a man aged 80 or over with acute or convalescent COVID-19. This rearrangement joins TRBV12-3 or TRBV12-4 to TRBJ1-2; 10 bases fit TRBD1. The CDR3 loop reads CASSPTGGRGYTF. The CDR3 coding sequence is TGTGCCAGCAGTCCGACAGGGGGCCGTGGCTACACCTTC.